This T cell receptor (beta chain) is from a study of human T cells and chemical hapten exposure. Study at large: Weekly scalp doses of diphenylcyclopropenone were given to patients during the approximately 23-week study.

Within the library, unique molecular identifiers were attached to each individual cDNA molecule. TCRdb itself ran the RACE reads through MiXCR, one entry per CDR3 protein. Of over 55,000 distinct CDR3 sequences in the sample, more than 7.5% were seen once. Trimming stripped 4 bases from V and 3 bases from J, with 9 bases between. This CDR3 region has 13 residues. The germline CDR1 and CDR2 sequences are ENHRY and SYGVKD. Stated time point: pre-sensitization, week 0. Indicated treatment: therapeutic diphenylcyclopropenone sensitization with weekly scalp DPC. A few counts support this clonotype. V usage is TRBV10-3 and J usage is TRBJ2-5, with D possibly matching TRBD2 (5 bases). The sequence came from a middle-aged man with alopecia areata. Some clones in this sample may be carry-over from other donors' samples. The sample was whole blood, taken in connection with sensitization to the hapten diphenylcyclopropenone (DPC). DNA of the CDR3: TGTGCCATCAGTGTGACTACCAAAGAGACCCAGTACTTC. Translation gives CAISVTTKETQYF.